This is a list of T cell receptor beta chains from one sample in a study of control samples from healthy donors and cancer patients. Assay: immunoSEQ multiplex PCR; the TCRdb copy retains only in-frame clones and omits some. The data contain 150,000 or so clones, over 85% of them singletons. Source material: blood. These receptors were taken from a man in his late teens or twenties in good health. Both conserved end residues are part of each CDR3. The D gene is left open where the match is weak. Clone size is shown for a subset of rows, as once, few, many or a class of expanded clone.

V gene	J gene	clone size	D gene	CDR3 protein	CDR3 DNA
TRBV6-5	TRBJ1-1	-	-	CASKEGSTEAFF	TGTGCCAGCAAAGAGGGGAGCACTGAAGCTTTCTTT
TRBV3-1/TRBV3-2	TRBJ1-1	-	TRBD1	CASSEPGQGNTEAFF	TGTGCCAGCAGCGAACCGGGACAGGGGAACACTGAAGCTTTCTTT
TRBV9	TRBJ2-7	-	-	CASSVGLLSYEQYF	TGTGCCAGCAGCGTAGGGTTGCTGTCCTACGAGCAGTACTTC
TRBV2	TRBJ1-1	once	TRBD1	CASSETQGAGGTEAFF	TGTGCCAGCAGTGAAACACAGGGGGCAGGGGGTACTGAAGCTTTCTTT
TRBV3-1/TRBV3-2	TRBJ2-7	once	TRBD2	CASSQVGGSYEQYF	TGTGCCAGCAGCCAAGTCGGGGGGTCCTACGAGCAGTACTTC
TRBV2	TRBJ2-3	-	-	CASSPIGSSTDTQYF	TGTGCCAGCAGCCCTATAGGGTCTAGCACAGATACGCAGTATTTT
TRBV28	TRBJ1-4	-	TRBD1	CASSLSGGEYEKLFF	TGTGCCAGCAGTTTATCAGGGGGAGAGTATGAAAAACTGTTTTTT
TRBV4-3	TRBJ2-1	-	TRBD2	CASRRSSGRDSDNEQFF	TGCGCCAGCCGTAGGTCTAGCGGGAGGGATAGCGACAATGAGCAGTTCTTC
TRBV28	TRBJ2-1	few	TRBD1	CASSSPLGRTGGNEQFF	TGTGCCAGCAGTTCCCCCCTTGGGCGGACAGGGGGCAATGAGCAGTTCTTC
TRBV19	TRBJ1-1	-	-	CASSRVAGRGTTEAFF	TGTGCCAGTAGTAGAGTAGCGGGCCGCGGAACCACTGAAGCTTTCTTT
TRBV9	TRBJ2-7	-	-	CASSPTGRPYEQYF	TGTGCCAGCAGCCCAACCGGCAGGCCCTACGAGCAGTACTTC
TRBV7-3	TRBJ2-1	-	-	CASSSTTGESYNEQFF	TGTGCCAGCAGCTCTACCACCGGGGAATCCTACAATGAGCAGTTCTTC
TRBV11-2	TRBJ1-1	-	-	CASSSSGRNTEAFF	TGTGCCAGCAGCTCATCAGGGAGGAACACTGAAGCTTTCTTT
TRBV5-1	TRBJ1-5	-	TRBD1	CASSLSGQGGQPQHF	TGCGCCAGCAGCTTGTCGGGACAGGGAGGCCAGCCCCAGCATTTT
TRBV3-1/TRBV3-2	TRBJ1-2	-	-	CASSQSGRQGYGYTF	TGTGCCAGCAGCCAATCTGGTCGGCAGGGCTATGGCTACACCTTC
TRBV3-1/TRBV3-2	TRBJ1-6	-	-	CASSQGDWSPLHF	TGTGCCAGCAGCCAAGGGGACTGGTCACCCCTCCACTTT
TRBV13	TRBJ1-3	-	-	CASSSSGSTIYF	TGTGCCAGCAGCTCCTCAGGTAGCACCATATATTTT
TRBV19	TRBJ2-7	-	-	CASRPGLHIMSYEQYF	TGTGCCAGTAGACCGGGACTCCATATAATGTCCTACGAGCAGTACTTC
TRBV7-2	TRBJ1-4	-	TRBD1	CASSLGVAGGVEKLFF	TGTGCCAGCAGCTTAGGAGTCGCAGGGGGAGTGGAAAAACTGTTTTTT
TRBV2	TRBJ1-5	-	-	CASILKGGDSNQPQHF	TGTGCCAGCATTTTGAAGGGGGGAGATAGCAATCAGCCCCAGCATTTT
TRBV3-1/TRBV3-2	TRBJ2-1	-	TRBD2	CASSQDSGPYNEQFF	TGTGCCAGCAGCCAAGATAGCGGGCCTTACAATGAGCAGTTCTTC
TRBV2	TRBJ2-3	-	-	CASRLGNGADTQYF	TGTGCCAGCAGGCTGGGGAACGGGGCAGATACGCAGTATTTT
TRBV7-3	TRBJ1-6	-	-	CASSLFVSGNSPLHF	TGTGCCAGCAGCTTATTTGTGTCAGGGAATTCACCCCTCCACTTT
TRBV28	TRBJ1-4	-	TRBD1	CASSSGTATNEKLFF	TGTGCCAGCAGTTCGGGGACAGCTACCAATGAAAAACTGTTTTTT
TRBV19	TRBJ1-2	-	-	CASSRQGVGYGYTF	TGTGCCAGTAGTCGGCAGGGTGTTGGCTATGGCTACACCTTC
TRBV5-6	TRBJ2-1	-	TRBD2	CASNAGGSNEQFF	TGTGCCAGCAACGCGGGGGGGAGCAATGAGCAGTTCTTC